Given below is one TCR beta chain in context. RNA transcripts gave rise to amplified TCR beta CDR3 regions. The primer set for the first-round RT-PCR of the TCR CDR3 was HTBI. TCRdb analysed the multiplex PCR reads with MiXCR anew, one entry per CDR3 protein. The table lists some 690,000 distinct CDR3 sequences, around 15% of them singletons, with roughly 16% in the top ten. This entry belongs to a study of T cells in Graves' hyperthyroidism and ophthalmopathy. In germline, CDR1 is DFQATT, CDR2 SNEGSKA (reference sequence). This CDR3 is 13 amino acids long. V dropped 3 bases and J dropped 0 bases, with 8 bases sitting between them.

The chain employs TRBV20-1 and TRBJ1-1; D unresolved. The clonotype originates from a middle-aged man with Graves' hyperthyroidism. Input material: blood. The CDR3 coding sequence is TGCAGTGCTAGTTCGCTCATGAACACTGAAGCTTTCTTT. Residues: CSASSLMNTEAFF.